This TCR beta chain was recorded in a study of blood T cell repertoires in COVID-19. Background on the study: Material from acute and convalescent COVID-19 was sourced from the United States, Italy and Spain.

Data came from immunoSEQ multiplex PCR; TCRdb stores just in-frame clones and leaves some out. Of around 65,000 clones listed, 60% to 80% are singletons. The CDR3 is 15 residues long. Germline assignment: CDR1 MGHRA and CDR2 YSYEKL. V was shortened by 0 bases and J by 0 bases, with 8 bases between the two germline ends. This receptor was obtained from a man aged 60-69 years with acute or convalescent COVID-19. The sample was peripheral blood. This sequence joins TRBV4-1 and TRBJ1-1; D remains ambiguous. CDR3 amino acids: CASSQDPVMNTEAFF. The CDR3 coding sequence is TGCGCCAGCAGCCAAGATCCAGTCATGAACACTGAAGCTTTCTTT.